This T cell receptor beta chain was identified in a study of blood T cell repertoires in COVID-19. About the research overall: In each case, the material was cDNA or gDNA derived from T cells, B-cell-depleted T cells, or PBMCs.

TCRdb's table, derived via immunoSEQ multiplex PCR, lists solely in-frame clones and lacks some. The sample holds about 200,000 clones, approximately 84% seen once. Germline V gene lookup returns CDR1 SNHLY and CDR2 FYNNEI. CDR3 size: 16 residues. With 8 bases removed from V and 0 bases from J, the gap between germline ends came to 17 bases. Specimen: peripheral blood. This receptor was identified in a man between 45 and 60 years old with acute or convalescent COVID-19. This rearrangement joins TRBV2 to TRBJ1-3; D gene uncertain. CDR3 region: CASRPEGQHSGNTIYF. The DNA of the CDR3 is TGTGCCAGCCGGCCTGAGGGCCAACACTCTGGAAACACCATATATTTT.